The source of this TCR beta chain is a study of T cells after yellow fever vaccination. TCRdb analysed the 5' RACE reads with MiXCR anew, one entry per CDR3 protein. In the table there are some 550,000 distinct CDR3 sequences, 15% to 20% of which are singletons. This clonotype was counted between two and nine times. The CDR3 has 14 residues. The germline gives CDR1 ENHRY, CDR2 SYGVKD. The V segment lost 6 bases and the J segment 5 bases; nucleotides outside the gene matches: 10. This rearrangement joins TRBV10-3 to TRBJ2-7; 7 bases fit TRBD1. The sample consisted of PBMCs, taken 15 days after the yellow fever booster vaccination. The source is a man younger than 45 who received the YFV17D yellow fever vaccine. CDR3 sequence: CAIRETGSTDEQYF. The CDR3, as DNA: TGTGCCATCAGGGAGACAGGGTCGACGGACGAGCAGTACTTC.